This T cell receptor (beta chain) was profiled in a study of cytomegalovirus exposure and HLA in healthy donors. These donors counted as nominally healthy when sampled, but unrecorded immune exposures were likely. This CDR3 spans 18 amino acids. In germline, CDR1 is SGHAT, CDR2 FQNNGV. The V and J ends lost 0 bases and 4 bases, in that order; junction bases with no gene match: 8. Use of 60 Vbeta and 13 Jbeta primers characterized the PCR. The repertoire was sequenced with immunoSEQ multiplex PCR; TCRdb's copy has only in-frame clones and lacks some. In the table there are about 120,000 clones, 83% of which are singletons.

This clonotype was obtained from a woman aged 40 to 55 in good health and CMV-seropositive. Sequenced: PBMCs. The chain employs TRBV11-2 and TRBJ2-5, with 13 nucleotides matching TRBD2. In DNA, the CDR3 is TGTGCCAGCAGCTTAGATTTCCGGACTAGCGGGGGTCGAGAGACCCAGTACTTC. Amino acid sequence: CASSLDFRTSGGRETQYF.